This is a list of T cell receptor beta chains from one sample in a study of T cells in Graves' hyperthyroidism and ophthalmopathy. TCRdb re-called the multiplex PCR reads with MiXCR, one entry per CDR3 protein. The repertoire holds fewer than 110,000 distinct CDR3 sequences, with about 16% as singletons. The material sequenced was blood. The receptors derive from a woman in her forties or fifties with Graves' hyperthyroidism. CDR3s include the opening cysteine and the closing phenylalanine or tryptophan. The order of the fields is V gene, D gene, clone size, J gene, CDR3 protein, CDR3 DNA. The D gene is left open where the match is weak. Clone sizes are given selectively: once, few, many, or a class where the clone is expanded.

TRBV9,-,many,TRBJ2-5,CASSDGGYQETQYF,TGTGCCAGCAGCGACGGGGGATACCAAGAGACCCAGTACTTC
TRBV2,-,many,TRBJ1-5,CASSEPNQPQHF,TGTGCCAGCAGTGAACCCAATCAGCCCCAGCATTTT
TRBV10-3,-,many,TRBJ2-2,CAISSGVDLTGELFF,TGTGCCATCAGTTCGGGGGTAGATTTAACCGGGGAGCTGTTTTTT
TRBV10-2,-,many,TRBJ2-7,CASREGLSYEQYF,TGCGCCAGCAGGGAGGGACTCTCCTACGAGCAGTACTTC
TRBV18,-,many,TRBJ2-5,CASSAKETQYF,TGTGCCAGCTCAGCCAAAGAGACCCAGTACTTC
TRBV11-2,TRBD1,-,TRBJ1-1,CASSLDQGALGKAFF,TGTGCCAGCAGCTTAGATCAGGGGGCTTTGGGGAAAGCTTTCTTT
TRBV11-2,-,many,TRBJ2-5,CASSFRTGNAAETQYF,TGTGCCAGCAGCTTTCGCACCGGGAATGCGGCAGAGACCCAGTACTTC
TRBV3-1,-,many,TRBJ2-5,CASSQRRPAQETQYF,TGTGCCAGCAGCCAAAGGAGGCCGGCACAAGAGACCCAGTACTTC
TRBV29-1,-,-,TRBJ1-1,CSVTRGGVYDTEAFF,TGCAGCGTTACACGGGGGGGGGTTTATGACACTGAAGCTTTCTTT
TRBV10-3,-,many,TRBJ1-2,CAIGATGQDGYTF,TGTGCCATCGGTGCAACAGGGCAAGATGGCTACACCTTC
TRBV20-1,TRBD2,few,TRBJ2-3,CSAPGTGTSGESDTQYF,TGCAGTGCCCCCGGGACCGGGACTAGCGGGGAGTCAGATACGCAGTATTTT
TRBV5-1,-,many,TRBJ1-1,CASSLSGSAMNTEAFF,TGCGCCAGCAGCTTGTCAGGGTCCGCGATGAACACTGAAGCTTTCTTT
TRBV27,-,many,TRBJ2-7,CASSWSASSYEQYF,TGTGCCAGCAGTTGGTCAGCTAGCTCCTACGAGCAGTACTTC
TRBV30,-,many,TRBJ2-3,CAWTAGPSTDTQYF,TGTGCCTGGACAGCGGGCCCTAGCACAGATACGCAGTATTTT
TRBV20-1,TRBD1,many,TRBJ1-5,CSALGQGAGQPQHF,TGCAGTGCTCTCGGACAGGGGGCAGGTCAGCCCCAGCATTTT
TRBV7-3,-,-,TRBJ2-6,CASSLGPSGANVLTF,TGTGCCAGCAGTTTAGGTCCATCTGGGGCCAACGTCCTGACTTTC
TRBV7-2,-,many,TRBJ1-1,CASSLGRRGDTEAFF,TGTGCCAGCAGCTTAGGGAGGAGGGGCGATACTGAAGCTTTCTTT
TRBV4-1,TRBD1,many,TRBJ1-2,CASSQPQGGRSRYGYTF,TGCGCCAGCAGCCAACCCCAAGGGGGCAGATCTCGCTATGGCTACACCTTC
TRBV18,-,many,TRBJ1-1,CASSPRADTEAFF,TGTGCCAGCTCACCACGCGCAGACACTGAAGCTTTCTTT
TRBV5-1,-,-,TRBJ2-1,CASRGAGLSHEQFF,TGCGCCAGCAGGGGGGCGGGCCTTAGCCATGAGCAGTTCTTC
TRBV2,-,many,TRBJ1-5,CASSEQAGGQPQHF,TGTGCCAGCAGTGAACAGGCGGGGGGTCAGCCCCAGCATTTT
TRBV18,-,-,TRBJ2-5,CASSPPTTPRGETQYF,TGTGCCAGCTCACCACCGACAACCCCACGAGGAGAGACCCAGTACTTC
TRBV4-1,TRBD1,many,TRBJ1-6,CASSQKTGGNSPLHF,TGCGCCAGCAGCCAAAAGACAGGGGGTAATTCACCCCTCCACTTT
TRBV5-4,-,few,TRBJ2-2,CASSLALGQNTGELFF,TGTGCCAGCAGCTTGGCTCTGGGACAGAACACCGGGGAGCTGTTTTTT
TRBV20-1,-,-,TRBJ2-1,CSASRLDSYNEQFF,TGCAGTGCTAGTCGTCTTGATTCCTACAATGAGCAGTTCTTC
TRBV3-1,-,many,TRBJ2-2,CASSQAQGTNTGELFF,TGTGCCAGCAGCCAAGCCCAGGGGACGAACACCGGGGAGCTGTTTTTT
TRBV3-1,TRBD1,many,TRBJ1-2,CASSQIPSSPSRTGPNYGYTF,TGTGCCAGCAGTCAAATCCCCAGCTCGCCCTCACGGACAGGCCCCAACTATGGCTACACCTTC
TRBV2,TRBD2,many,TRBJ2-1,CASKLAGAAYNEQFF,TGTGCCAGCAAGTTAGCGGGAGCGGCCTACAATGAGCAGTTCTTC
TRBV7-2,-,many,TRBJ2-1,CASSLFRGPFEQFF,TGTGCCAGCAGCCTATTTCGAGGGCCGTTTGAGCAGTTCTTC
TRBV12-5,TRBD2,many,TRBJ2-2,CASGPGTSGSGAGELFF,TGTGCTAGTGGCCCGGGGACTAGCGGGAGTGGGGCCGGGGAGCTGTTTTTT
TRBV7-8,TRBD2,many,TRBJ2-1,CASSIPGTSGYNEQFF,TGTGCCAGCAGCATCCCCGGGACTAGCGGATACAATGAGCAGTTCTTC
TRBV10-3,-,many,TRBJ1-4,CAISEQSNEKLFF,TGTGCCATCAGTGAACAGAGTAATGAAAAACTGTTTTTT
TRBV2,-,-,TRBJ2-3,CASSVYSTSTDTQYF,TGTGCCAGCAGTGTTTACTCAACTAGCACAGATACGCAGTATTTT
TRBV4-1,-,-,TRBJ1-4,CASSHLSGQGSEKLFF,TGCGCCAGCAGCCACCTGTCGGGTCAGGGAAGTGAAAAACTGTTTTTT
TRBV6-1,-,many,TRBJ2-5,CASSANTLQETQYF,TGTGCCAGCAGTGCGAACACTCTACAAGAGACCCAGTACTTC
TRBV19,-,many,TRBJ1-1,CASNEIRGTEAFF,TGTGCCAGTAACGAAATCCGAGGCACTGAAGCTTTCTTT
TRBV28,-,many,TRBJ2-5,CASSYGIETQYF,TGTGCCAGCAGCTACGGGATTGAGACCCAGTACTTC
TRBV20-1,TRBD2,-,TRBJ2-1,CSVGSGDYNEQFF,TGCAGTGTAGGTAGCGGGGACTACAATGAGCAGTTCTTC
TRBV11-2,-,-,TRBJ1-1,CASSLVAGVNTEAFF,TGTGCCAGCAGCTTAGTTGCAGGAGTGAACACTGAAGCTTTCTTT
TRBV29-1,-,few,TRBJ2-5,CSGSGEGEETQYF,TGCAGCGGATCGGGAGAAGGGGAAGAGACCCAGTACTTC
TRBV5-1,-,many,TRBJ2-5,CASSLGFRVAQETQYF,TGCGCCAGCAGCTTAGGGTTCCGCGTCGCTCAAGAGACCCAGTACTTC
TRBV6-1,TRBD1,few,TRBJ2-5,CASETGTQETQYF,TGTGCCAGTGAGACAGGGACCCAAGAGACCCAGTACTTC
TRBV5-5,TRBD1,many,TRBJ1-3,CASSPTGTGINTIYF,TGTGCCAGCAGCCCTACCGGGACAGGGATCAACACCATATATTTT
TRBV20-1,TRBD1,many,TRBJ2-5,CSARTGGLTETQYF,TGCAGTGCTAGGACAGGGGGCCTGACAGAGACCCAGTACTTC
TRBV6-2/TRBV6-3,TRBD2,few,TRBJ2-3,CASSYSWLAATDTQYF,TGTGCCAGCAGTTACTCGTGGCTAGCGGCCACAGATACGCAGTATTTT
TRBV9,TRBD2,once,TRBJ2-1,CASSPSGRVRPYNEQFF,TGTGCCAGCAGCCCTAGCGGGAGGGTTCGCCCCTACAATGAGCAGTTCTTC